In its sample, the clone carrying this T cell receptor beta chain was seen a few times. The CDR3 consists of 13 residues. V lost 3 bases and J lost 11; bases outside the gene matches: 6. The germline V gene encodes CDR1 SEHNR and CDR2 FQNEAQ (reference sequence). Sequencing used immunoSEQ multiplex PCR; TCRdb keeps in-frame clones, though not all of them. The top ten hold less than 3.5% of the sample, which has some 90,000 clones, approximately 88% seen once. The data were obtained in a study of blood T cell repertoires in COVID-19. The TCR was taken from a man in his fifties with COVID-19, enrolled during active disease. The chain links TRBV7-9 to TRBJ1-5, with 8 positions matching TRBD1. Sequencing was performed on peripheral blood. The CDR3 spells CASSLDPGQAQHF. Written as DNA, the CDR3 is TGTGCCAGCAGCTTGGACCCGGGACAGGCCCAGCATTTT.